This paragraph reports one TCR beta chain. This entry is derived from a study of T cell changes during pregnancy in multiple sclerosis. Measured with immunoSEQ multiplex PCR; TCRdb has only the in-frame clones, and not every one. The sample shows some 46,000 clones, approximately 92% of them seen only once. This CDR3 contains 15 residues. Germline CDR1 KGHSH, CDR2 LQKENI. Deletions cut 5 bases from V and 0 bases from J, with 11 bases between. The chain is built from TRBV18 and TRBJ1-5; a possible D gene is TRBD1 (6 bases). Input material: peripheral blood. The sequence was collected from a female donor with multiple sclerosis, enrolled in a pregnancy study. As DNA, the CDR3 is TGTGCCAGCTCAGTACAGGGAGATAGCAATCAGCCCCAGCATTTT. This translates into CASSVQGDSNQPQHF.